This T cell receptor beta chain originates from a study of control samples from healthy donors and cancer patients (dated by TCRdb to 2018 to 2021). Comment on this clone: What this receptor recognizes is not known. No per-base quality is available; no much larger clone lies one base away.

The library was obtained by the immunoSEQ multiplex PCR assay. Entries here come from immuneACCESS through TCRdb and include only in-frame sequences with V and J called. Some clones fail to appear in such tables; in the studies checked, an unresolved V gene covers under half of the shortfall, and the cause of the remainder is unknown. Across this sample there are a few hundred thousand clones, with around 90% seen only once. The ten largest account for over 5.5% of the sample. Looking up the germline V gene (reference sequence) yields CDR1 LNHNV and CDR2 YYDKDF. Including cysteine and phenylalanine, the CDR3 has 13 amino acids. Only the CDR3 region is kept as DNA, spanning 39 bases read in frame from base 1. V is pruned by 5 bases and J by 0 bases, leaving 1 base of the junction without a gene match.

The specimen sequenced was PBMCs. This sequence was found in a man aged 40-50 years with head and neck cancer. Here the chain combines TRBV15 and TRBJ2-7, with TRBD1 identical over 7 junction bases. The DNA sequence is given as TGTGCCACCAGCGGGACAGACTCCTACGAGCAGTACTTC. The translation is CATSGTDSYEQYF.